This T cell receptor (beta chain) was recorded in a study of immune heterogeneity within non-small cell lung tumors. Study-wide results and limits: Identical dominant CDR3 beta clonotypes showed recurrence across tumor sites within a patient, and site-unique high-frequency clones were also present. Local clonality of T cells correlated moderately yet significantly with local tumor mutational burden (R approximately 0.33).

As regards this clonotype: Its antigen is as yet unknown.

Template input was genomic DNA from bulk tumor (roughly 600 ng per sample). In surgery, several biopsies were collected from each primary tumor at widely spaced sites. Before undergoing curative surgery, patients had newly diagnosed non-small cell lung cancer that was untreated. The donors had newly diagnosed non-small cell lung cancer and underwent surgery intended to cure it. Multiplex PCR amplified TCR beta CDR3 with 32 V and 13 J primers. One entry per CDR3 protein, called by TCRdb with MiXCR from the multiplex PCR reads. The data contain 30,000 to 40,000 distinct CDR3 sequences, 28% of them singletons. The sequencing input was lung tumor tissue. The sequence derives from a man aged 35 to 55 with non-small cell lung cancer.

Here the CDR3 DNA reads TGCGCCAGCAGCCAAGAAAGGCTAGCGGTGGGCTCCTACAATGAGCAGTTCTTC. Translated: CASSQERLAVGSYNEQFF. The chain links TRBV4-1 to TRBJ2-1, with 7 bases identical to TRBD2. Trimming removed 0 bases from V and 0 bases from J; junction bases left unmatched: 8. Looked up from germline, CDR1 is MGHRA and CDR2 is YSYEKL. This CDR3 comprises 18 residues.